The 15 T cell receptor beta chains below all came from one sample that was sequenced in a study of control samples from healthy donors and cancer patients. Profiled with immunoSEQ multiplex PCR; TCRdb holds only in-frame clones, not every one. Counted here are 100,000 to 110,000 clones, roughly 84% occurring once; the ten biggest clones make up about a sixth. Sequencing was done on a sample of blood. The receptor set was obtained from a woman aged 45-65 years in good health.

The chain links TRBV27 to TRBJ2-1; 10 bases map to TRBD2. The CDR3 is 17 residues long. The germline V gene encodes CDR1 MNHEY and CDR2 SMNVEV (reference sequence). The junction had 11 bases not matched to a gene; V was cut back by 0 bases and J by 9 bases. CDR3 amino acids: CASSLSASGSNRPEQFF. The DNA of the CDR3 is TGTGCCAGCAGTTTATCGGCTAGCGGGAGTAACCGTCCTGAGCAGTTCTTC.

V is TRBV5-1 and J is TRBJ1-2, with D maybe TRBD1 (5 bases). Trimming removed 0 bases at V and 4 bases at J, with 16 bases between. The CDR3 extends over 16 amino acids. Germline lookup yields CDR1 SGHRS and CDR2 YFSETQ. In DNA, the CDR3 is TGCGCCAGCAGCTTGGAGGGCGGTCCGGGGGGCTATGGCTACACCTTC. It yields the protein CASSLEGGPGGYGYTF.

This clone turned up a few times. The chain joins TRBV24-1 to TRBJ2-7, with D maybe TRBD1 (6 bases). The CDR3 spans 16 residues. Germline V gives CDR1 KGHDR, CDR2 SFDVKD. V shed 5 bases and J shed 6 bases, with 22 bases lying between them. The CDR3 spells CATSAEGVQNSAEQYV. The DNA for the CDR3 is TGTGCCACCAGTGCTGAGGGGGTTCAAAATTCCGCCGAGCAGTACGTC.

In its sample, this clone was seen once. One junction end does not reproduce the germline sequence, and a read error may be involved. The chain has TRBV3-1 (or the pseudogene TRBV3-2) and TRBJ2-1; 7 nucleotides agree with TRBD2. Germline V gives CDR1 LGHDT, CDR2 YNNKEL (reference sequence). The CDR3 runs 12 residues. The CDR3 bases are TGCATGGGGGGGAAAACCTACAATGAGCAGTTCTTC. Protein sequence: CMGGKTYNEQFF.

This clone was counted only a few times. The CDR3 loop is CASSQERGRKRINNQPQHF. CDR3 sequence (DNA): TGTGCCAGCAGCCAAGAGCGGGGTCGAAAGAGGATAAATAATCAGCCCCAGCATTTT. V is TRBV14 and J is TRBJ1-5; unclear D gene. The V end was cut by 0 bases, the J end by 4 bases, with 22 bases between. Germline-derived CDR1 and CDR2 are SGHDN and FVKESK. The CDR3 sequence is 19 residues long.

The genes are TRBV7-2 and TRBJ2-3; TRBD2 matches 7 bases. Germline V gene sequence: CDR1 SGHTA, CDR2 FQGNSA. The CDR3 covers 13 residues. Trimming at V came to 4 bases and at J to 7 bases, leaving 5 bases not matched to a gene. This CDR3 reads CASSSSGLNTQYF. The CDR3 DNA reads TGTGCCAGCAGCTCCTCGGGACTAAATACGCAGTATTTT.

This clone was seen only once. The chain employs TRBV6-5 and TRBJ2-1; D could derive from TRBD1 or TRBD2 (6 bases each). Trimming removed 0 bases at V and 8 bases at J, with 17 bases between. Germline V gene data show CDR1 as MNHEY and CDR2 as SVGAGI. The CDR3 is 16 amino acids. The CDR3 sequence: CASSYSGSSGGHEQFF. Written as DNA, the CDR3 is TGTGCCAGCAGTTACTCGGGTTCTAGTGGGGGGCATGAGCAGTTCTTC.

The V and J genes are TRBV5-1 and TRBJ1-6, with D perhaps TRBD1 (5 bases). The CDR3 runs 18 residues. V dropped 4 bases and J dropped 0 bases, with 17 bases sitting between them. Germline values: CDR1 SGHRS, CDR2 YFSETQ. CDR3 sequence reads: CASSLRPRRGSYNSPLHF. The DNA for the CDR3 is TGCGCCAGCAGCCTACGTCCCCGAAGGGGCTCCTATAATTCACCCCTCCACTTT.

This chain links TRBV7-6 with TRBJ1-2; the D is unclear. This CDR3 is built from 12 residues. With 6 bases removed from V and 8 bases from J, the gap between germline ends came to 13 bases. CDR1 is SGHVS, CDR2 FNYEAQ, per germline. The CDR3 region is CASSSRLGGYTF. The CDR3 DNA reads TGTGCCAGCAGTTCGAGGTTGGGCGGCTACACCTTC. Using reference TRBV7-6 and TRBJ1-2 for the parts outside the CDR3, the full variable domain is GAGVSQSPRYKVTKRGQDVALRCDPISGHVSLYWYRQALGQGPEFLTYFNYEAQQDKSGLPNDRFSAERPEGSISTLTIQRTEQRDSAMYRCASSSRLGGYTFGSGTRLTVV.

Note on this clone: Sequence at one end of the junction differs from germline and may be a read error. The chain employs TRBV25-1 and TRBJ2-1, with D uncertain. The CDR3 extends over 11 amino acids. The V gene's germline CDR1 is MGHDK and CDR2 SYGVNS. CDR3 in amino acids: CASRIYDEQFF. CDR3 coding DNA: TGTGCCAGCAGGATCTACGATGAGCAGTTCTTC.

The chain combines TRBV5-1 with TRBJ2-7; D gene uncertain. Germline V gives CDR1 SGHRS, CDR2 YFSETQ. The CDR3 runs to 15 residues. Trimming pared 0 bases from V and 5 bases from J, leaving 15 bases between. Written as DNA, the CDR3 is TGCGCCAGCAGCTTGGACCCAGGATCGAGAAACGAGCAGTACGTC. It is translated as CASSLDPGSRNEQYV.

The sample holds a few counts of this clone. CDR3 bases: TGCGCCAGCAGCTCCAGGACTAGCGGGGTGAATGAGCAGTTCTTC. Translated: CASSSRTSGVNEQFF. The genes are TRBV5-1 and TRBJ2-1, with TRBD2 identical over 12 bases. With 3 bases clipped from V and 7 bases from J, the junction kept 5 bases outside the gene matches. Germline V gene lookup returns CDR1 SGHRS and CDR2 YFSETQ. This CDR3 comprises 15 residues.

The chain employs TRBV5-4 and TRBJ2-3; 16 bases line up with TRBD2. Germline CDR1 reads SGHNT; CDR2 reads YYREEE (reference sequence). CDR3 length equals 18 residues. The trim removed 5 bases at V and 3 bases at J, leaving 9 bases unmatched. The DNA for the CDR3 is TGTGCCAGCAGGCCCGGGACTAGCGGGGGGGCCTGGACAGATACGCAGTATTTT. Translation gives CASRPGTSGGAWTDTQYF.

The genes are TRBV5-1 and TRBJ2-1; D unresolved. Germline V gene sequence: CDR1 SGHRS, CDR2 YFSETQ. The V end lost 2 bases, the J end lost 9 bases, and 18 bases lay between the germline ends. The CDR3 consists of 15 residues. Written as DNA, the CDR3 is TGCGCCAGCAGCTTCGACGGGTCGGTGGTGGGTGAGCAGTTCTTC. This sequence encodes CASSFDGSVVGEQFF.

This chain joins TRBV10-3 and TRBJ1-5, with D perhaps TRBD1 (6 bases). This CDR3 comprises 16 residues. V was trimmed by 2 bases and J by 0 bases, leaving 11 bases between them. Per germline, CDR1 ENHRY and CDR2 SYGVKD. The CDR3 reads CAISEGQRTSNQPQHF. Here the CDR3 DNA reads TGTGCCATCAGTGAGGGACAGCGAACTAGCAATCAGCCCCAGCATTTT.